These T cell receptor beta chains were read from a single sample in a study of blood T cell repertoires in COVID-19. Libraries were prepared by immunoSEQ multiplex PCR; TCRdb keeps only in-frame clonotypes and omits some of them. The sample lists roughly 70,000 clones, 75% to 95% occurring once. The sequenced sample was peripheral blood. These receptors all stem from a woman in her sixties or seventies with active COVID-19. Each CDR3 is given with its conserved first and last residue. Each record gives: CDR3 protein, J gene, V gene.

CASSEAAGYTDTQYF,TRBJ2-3,TRBV6-1
CASSYGPIGTEAFF,TRBJ1-1,TRBV6-2/TRBV6-3
CSVESGDPYEQYF,TRBJ2-7,TRBV29-1
CASSTQDRGNQPQHF,TRBJ1-5,TRBV19
CASSIAYSSYEQYF,TRBJ2-7,TRBV19
CASSGTGSYEQYF,TRBJ2-7,TRBV2
CASSLGGSDQPQHF,TRBJ1-5,TRBV5-1
CASTLAGVDTQYF,TRBJ2-3,TRBV19
CAWIRQGLVRGDSPLHF,TRBJ1-6,TRBV30
CASSRESGEETQYF,TRBJ2-5,TRBV2
CASARGYYNEQFF,TRBJ2-1,TRBV3-1/TRBV3-2
CASSQLIQGANFVEQYF,TRBJ2-7,TRBV16
CASSSIPGQGGNNEQFF,TRBJ2-1,TRBV5-1
CASSLTSGLSYNEQFF,TRBJ2-1,TRBV7-9
CSVAPGQQETQYF,TRBJ2-5,TRBV29-1
CASSSQTGRSYEQYF,TRBJ2-7,TRBV11-2
CASINAGTGVGYTF,TRBJ1-2,TRBV28
CASSQEPARSSYNEQFF,TRBJ2-1,TRBV4-2
CASSSDREAYEQYF,TRBJ2-7,TRBV11-1
CASSEERGLVKAFF,TRBJ1-1,TRBV4-1